This T cell receptor (beta chain) was documented in a study of blood T cell repertoires in COVID-19. Turning to the study itself: Acute-phase and convalescent COVID-19 samples originated in the United States, Italy and Spain. Sample material is recorded as cDNA or gDNA derived from T cells, B-cell-depleted T cells, or PBMCs.

The CDR3 is 14 residues long. V shed 0 bases and J shed 3 bases, with 7 bases lying between them. Germline V gene sequence: CDR1 SGHRS, CDR2 YFSETQ. Assay: immunoSEQ multiplex PCR; the TCRdb copy retains only in-frame clones and omits some. Of hundreds of thousands of clones in the sample, about 90% were seen once. This TCR was sampled from a middle-aged man with acute or convalescent COVID-19. The sequenced sample was peripheral blood. This sequence joins TRBV5-1 and TRBJ1-3; D uncertain. CDR3 loop: CASSLVGLGNTIYF. In nucleotides, the CDR3 is TGCGCCAGCAGCTTGGTGGGCCTTGGAAACACCATATATTTT. Using reference TRBV5-1 and TRBJ1-3 for the parts outside the CDR3, the full variable domain is KAGVTQTPRYLIKTRGQQVTLSCSPISGHRSVSWYQQTPGQGLQFLFEYFSETQRNKGNFPGRFSGRQFSNSRSEMNVSTLELGDSALYLCASSLVGLGNTIYFGEGSWLTVV.